This T cell receptor (beta chain) comes out of a study of T cell responses to AZD1222 COVID-19 vaccine. Study-wide results and caveats: There were mostly white British donors and more females than males, and clonal diversity was possibly underestimated. Researchers report vaccine-associated CD4 TCRs spanning spike, with dominance at 160-218 and 743-854. In the spike-specific TCR repertoire, nearly half reportedly target unmutated variant regions. Just a handful of AZD1222 recipients tested seropositive at baseline.

The data were produced by immunoSEQ multiplex PCR, yet TCRdb's version contains in-frame clones alone and is incomplete. This table has about 180,000 clones, 94% appearing once. Germline values: CDR1 KGHSH, CDR2 LQKENI. Trimming shortened V by 3 bases and J by 3 bases, and 8 bases separated the two germline ends. The CDR3 is made up of 13 amino acids. Regarding this clone: Its matching antigen is unknown.

The chain links TRBV18 to TRBJ1-2; no reliable D call. This sequence was found in an adult who received the AZD1222 COVID-19 vaccine. The sequencing used peripheral blood, collected 28 days after the second AZD1222 dose. In DNA form, the CDR3 reads TGTGCCAGCTCACCCGAGACCGACTATGGCTACACCTTC. Its protein is CASSPETDYGYTF.